This T cell receptor (beta chain) stems from a study of blood T cell repertoires in COVID-19. Across the whole study: Samples representing acute and convalescent COVID-19 were sourced from the United States, Italy and Spain. The analysed material was cDNA or gDNA that came from T cells, B-cell-depleted T cells, or PBMCs.

The ends were cut back, 2 bases at V and 0 bases at J, with 11 bases in the middle. There are 16 residues in the CDR3. CDR1 and CDR2 from the germline V gene are KGHSH and LQKENI. Under the authors' procedure: Reference gene primer amplification in the assay estimated nucleated cell counts. Some clones are missing from TCRdb's copy, which holds only in-frame ones; the method was immunoSEQ multiplex PCR. The DNA was the basis for D and trimming; V, J and clone size are from that table. The sample holds some 150,000 clones, over 80% seen once. Sequenced material: peripheral blood. The J gene is TRBJ2-4, the V gene TRBV18; the D gene is possibly TRBD2 (6 bases). The sequence was collected from a woman between 50 and 59 years old with acute or convalescent COVID-19. CDR3 in DNA: TGTGCCAGCTCACCATCTCAGGGACTAGCCAAAAACATTCAGTACTTC. This gives the protein CASSPSQGLAKNIQYF.